One TCR beta chain is described in this entry. Sequencing was performed with immunoSEQ multiplex PCR; in TCRdb, only in-frame clones are kept and a portion is missing. The sample has about 97,000 clones, about 95% seen once. This specimen comes from a study of cytomegalovirus exposure and HLA in healthy donors. Sequencing was done on a sample of PBMCs. The TCR originated in a woman under 30 in good health and CMV-seronegative.

The CDR3 protein is CSVVGAGELFF. CDR3 nucleotide sequence: TGCAGCGTTGTTGGGGCGGGGGAGCTGTTTTTT. V gene TRBV29-1 combines with J gene TRBJ2-2; the D gene is possibly TRBD1 (5 bases). V was trimmed by 4 bases and J by 8 bases, leaving 8 bases between them. Germline V lookup: CDR1 SQVTM, CDR2 ANQGSEA. The CDR3 is 11 amino acids.